The source of this T cell receptor beta chain is a study of CD8 T cells in Susac syndrome. RNA amounts of about 0.5 to 1 ug underwent reverse transcription with random hexamers. The amplification used immunoSEQ multiplex PCR on TCR beta CDR3; it spanned 54 Vbeta and 13 Jbeta. Via MiXCR, TCRdb re-called the immunoSEQ multiplex PCR reads, giving one row per CDR3 protein. This sample yields around 200,000 distinct CDR3 sequences, of which 95% are seen a single time; 0.095% to 0.12% belongs to the top ten. Per the germline V gene, CDR1 is SGHDN and CDR2 is FVKESK. V trimming: 4 bases; J trimming: 2 bases; junction bases outside the gene matches: 6. The CDR3 is 18 residues long.

The sequenced sample was CD4+ T cells from PBMCs. The receptor's source is a human donor in good health. The chain is built from TRBV14 and TRBJ2-6; 12 nucleotides line up with TRBD2. The CDR3 sequence is CASSPALAGGAGANVLTF. CDR3 nucleotides: TGTGCCAGCAGCCCAGCCCTAGCGGGGGGGGCTGGGGCCAACGTCCTGACTTTC.